Below are 20 T cell receptor beta chains sequenced from a single sample in a study of blood T cell repertoires in COVID-19. Here immunoSEQ multiplex PCR was the method, and the copy in TCRdb shows in-frame clones only, minus some. The sample includes some 340,000 clones, around 85% seen only once; the top ten take roughly 3.6%. Sequencing was carried out using peripheral blood. The source is a woman under 30 with acute or convalescent COVID-19.

J is TRBJ1-3 and V is TRBV6-5; 10 nucleotides line up with TRBD1. V dropped 6 bases and J dropped 6; count of bases not matched to a gene: 8. Germline CDR1 and CDR2: MNHEY and SVGAGI. The CDR3 is 15 residues long. The CDR3 DNA reads as TGTGCCAGCAGGACCGGGACAGGGGCTCAAAACACCATATATTTT. Translation: CASRTGTGAQNTIYF.

The gene calls are TRBV19 and TRBJ2-1; the D gene is possibly TRBD1 (5 bases). Per the germline V gene, CDR1 is LNHDA and CDR2 is SQIVND (reference sequence). This CDR3 is built from 14 residues. V was shortened by 4 bases and J by 7 bases, with 14 bases between the two germline ends. CDR3 sequence reads: CASSNKGLGNEQFF. CDR3 nucleotides: TGTGCCAGTAGTAATAAGGGGCTAGGGAATGAGCAGTTCTTC.

There are a few counts of this clone. V usage is TRBV4-1 and J usage is TRBJ1-5, with 8 bases aligning to TRBD1. V lost 0 bases, J lost 3 bases, and 4 bases stayed unmatched. This CDR3 contains 16 residues. The germline V gene encodes CDR1 MGHRA and CDR2 YSYEKL. The CDR3 region has the DNA TGCGCCAGCAGCCAAGAGATGACAGGGGTCAATCAGCCCCAGCATTTT. Its translation is CASSQEMTGVNQPQHF.

This clone was counted a few times. Here the CDR3 reads CASVGRVEKLFF. CDR3 bases: TGCGCCAGCGTGGGGAGAGTTGAAAAACTGTTTTTT. The V gene is TRBV10-1, the J gene TRBJ1-4; no clear D gene. The V gene's germline CDR1 is WNHNN and CDR2 SYGVQD (reference sequence). V was clipped by 8 bases and J by 7 bases, with 11 bases between them. The CDR3 is 12 amino acids.

V gene TRBV10-3 combines with J gene TRBJ2-1; 8 bases map to TRBD1. Looked up from germline, CDR1 is ENHRY and CDR2 is SYGVKD. V shed 1 base, J shed 7 bases, and the junction held 12 bases outside the gene matches. CDR3 length: 17 residues. The CDR3 here is CAISEFPTGAVTNEQFF. In DNA form, the CDR3 reads TGTGCCATCAGTGAGTTCCCGACAGGGGCCGTGACAAATGAGCAGTTCTTC.

The rearrangement joins TRBV27 to TRBJ2-7; 8 bases map to TRBD2. Germline V gene sequence: CDR1 MNHEY, CDR2 SMNVEV (reference sequence). Trimming cost V 6 bases and J 6 bases; bases outside gene matches: 7. CDR3 length: 13 residues. The CDR3 protein is CASRRAGVSEQYF. Here the CDR3 DNA reads TGTGCCAGCAGACGAGCGGGAGTATCCGAGCAGTACTTC.

This chain uses TRBV7-2 with TRBJ1-5, with D uncertain. V lost 8 bases and J 5 bases, leaving 4 bases between the germline ends. Germline lookup yields CDR1 SGHTA and CDR2 FQGNSA. This CDR3 has 10 residues. The CDR3 here is CASGDQPQHF. CDR3 sequence (DNA): TGTGCCAGCGGAGATCAGCCCCAGCATTTT.

The chain employs TRBV27 and TRBJ2-3; D possibly corresponds to TRBD2 (5 bases). With 8 bases removed from V and 2 bases from J, the gap between germline ends came to 14 bases. CDR1 is MNHEY, CDR2 SMNVEV, per germline (reference sequence). This CDR3 region has 14 residues. The CDR3 loop is CASGGRVNTDTQYF. The CDR3 DNA follows: TGTGCCAGCGGTGGGCGGGTAAACACAGATACGCAGTATTTT.

The chain combines TRBV7-9 with TRBJ2-3; 11 nucleotides agree with TRBD2. The CDR3 is 16 residues long. The V segment lost 5 bases and the J segment 6 bases; nucleotides outside the gene matches: 10. CDR1 is SEHNR and CDR2 is FQNEAQ in the germline V gene (reference sequence). This CDR3 reads CASSPRWGLAVDTQYF. In DNA, the CDR3 is TGTGCCAGCAGCCCCCGCTGGGGACTAGCGGTGGATACGCAGTATTTT.

The chain recombines TRBV11-2 with TRBJ1-1; D might be TRBD1 (5 bases). V was trimmed by 5 bases and J by 4 bases, leaving 17 bases between them. This CDR3 contains 15 residues. CDR1 SGHAT and CDR2 FQNNGV come from the germline V gene. CDR3 sequence (DNA): TGTGCCAGCAGCCGTTTTTCGTTGGGGGGCACTGAAGCTTTCTTT. This translates into CASSRFSLGGTEAFF.

The chain has TRBV7-8 and TRBJ1-1; 8 bases match TRBD1. The germline V gene encodes CDR1 SGHVS and CDR2 FQNEAQ. The CDR3 runs 13 residues. The ends lost 1 base at V and 8 bases at J; junction bases unmatched: 3. The chain's CDR3 is CASSLGDRGEAFF. CDR3 bases: TGTGCCAGCAGCTTAGGAGACAGGGGAGAAGCTTTCTTT.

V gene TRBV20-1 combines with J gene TRBJ2-2; D is possibly TRBD2 (5 bases). Per germline, CDR1 DFQATT and CDR2 SNEGSKA (reference sequence). The CDR3 has 11 amino acids. CDR3 nucleotide sequence: TGCAGAGACGGGGTTCGTGGGGAGCTGTTTTTT. This codes for CRDGVRGELFF.

To note about this clone: One end of the junction does not line up with germline, which may come from a read error. The J gene is TRBJ2-7, the V gene TRBV15, with D tentatively TRBD1 (5 bases). This CDR3 region has 11 residues. Germline V gene data show CDR1 as LNHNV and CDR2 as YYDKDF (reference sequence). The CDR3 sequence is CATSRWTKPDF. CDR3 bases: TGTGCCACCAGCAGGTGGACAAAGCCAGACTTC.

The CDR3 here is CASSRQPSTDTQYF. The DNA for the CDR3 is TGTGCCAGTAGTCGACAGCCTAGCACAGATACGCAGTATTTT. The chain uses TRBV19 and TRBJ2-3; tentative D call: TRBD1 (5 bases). The CDR3 spans 14 residues. Germline assignment: CDR1 LNHDA and CDR2 SQIVND (reference sequence). V dropped 5 bases and J dropped 0 bases, with 9 bases sitting between them. Combining the CDR3 with reference TRBV19 and TRBJ2-3 gives the whole variable domain DGGITQSPKYLFRKEGQNVTLSCEQNLNHDAMYWYRQDPGQGLRLIYYSQIVNDFQKGDIAEGYSVSREKKESFPLTVTSAQKNPTAFYLCASSRQPSTDTQYFGPGTRLTVL.

This clone has only a few counts. As DNA, the CDR3 is TGTGCCAGTAGTATAGCACTCCACTATGGCTACACCTTC. Encoded protein: CASSIALHYGYTF. V gene TRBV19 combines with J gene TRBJ1-2; D is unresolved. The V gene lost 1 base and the J gene lost 3 bases, with 6 bases spanning the gap. CDR3 length equals 13 residues. CDR1 and CDR2 (germline): LNHDA, SQIVND (reference sequence).

In its sample, this clone was seen a few times. The same CDR3 arises from other DNA sequences in this sample as well. This sequence joins TRBV11-2 and TRBJ2-7; TRBD2 matches at 11 bases. Looked up from germline, CDR1 is SGHAT and CDR2 is FQNNGV. Trimming cost V 2 bases and J 4 bases; bases outside gene matches: 4. The CDR3 has 15 amino acids. The CDR3 coding sequence is TGTGCCAGCAGCTTAATAGCGGGAGGGCCGTACGAGCAGTACTTC. Protein sequence: CASSLIAGGPYEQYF.

The V gene is TRBV24-1, the J gene TRBJ1-5; D perhaps matches TRBD1 (5 bases). Germline CDR1 and CDR2: KGHDR and SFDVKD. V was shortened by 6 bases and J by 3 bases, with 14 bases between the two germline ends. The CDR3 has 15 amino acids. The CDR3 is CATSPPGGINQPQHF. CDR3 in DNA: TGTGCCACCAGTCCGCCCGGGGGAATCAATCAGCCCCAGCATTTT.

This clone turned up a few times. The chain is built from TRBV19 and TRBJ1-2; tentatively, D is TRBD1 (5 bases). V was trimmed by 6 bases and J by 8 bases, leaving 16 bases between them. CDR1 is LNHDA, CDR2 SQIVND, per germline (reference sequence). This CDR3 has 13 amino acids. DNA of the CDR3: TGTGCCAGTAGCCCGACAGCAGACAAGGGCTACACCTTC. Its protein product is CASSPTADKGYTF.

This sequence joins TRBV30 and TRBJ2-1; D not resolved. CDR1 is GTSNPN and CDR2 is SVGIG in the germline V gene (reference sequence). V shed 2 bases and J shed 6 bases, with 5 bases lying between them. The length of the CDR3 is 11 residues. CDR3 DNA: TGTGCCTGGAGTCAGGTCAATGAGCAGTTCTTC. It yields the protein CAWSQVNEQFF.

The genes are TRBV5-1 and TRBJ2-7; TRBD1 might be the D (6 bases). Between the trimmed V and J ends, which lost 7 bases and 3 bases, there was a span of 14 bases. Germline CDR1 SGHRS, CDR2 YFSETQ. The CDR3 consists of 13 residues. CDR3 residues: CASRQQGNYEQYF. DNA for the CDR3: TGCGCCAGCCGACAACAGGGAAACTACGAGCAGTACTTC.